This T cell receptor beta chain was sequenced during a study of CD8+ T cells in alopecia areata. Sequencing templates came from extracted RNA that was reverse transcribed into cDNA. Repertoires were generated with immunoSEQ multiplex PCR, while TCRdb's copy carries only in-frame clones and drops some. The sample lists approximately 150,000 clones, approximately 65% seen once, with approximately 34% in the top ten. Germline CDR1 and CDR2: LNHDA and SQIVND (reference sequence). V was clipped by 4 bases and J by 0 bases; unmatched bases: 3. The CDR3 is made up of 15 amino acids. This clonotype was sampled from a human donor in good health. Sequencing was performed on CD8+ T cells sorted from blood. The chain carries TRBV19 and TRBJ2-1; 7 bases are shared with TRBD2. CDR3 DNA: TGTGCCAGTAGTACACCTAGCGGCTCCTACAATGAGCAGTTCTTC. Translating it yields CASSTPSGSYNEQFF.